This section outlines one TCR beta chain sequence together with its context. The target antigen is unknown. This record comes from a study of CD8 T cells in ankylosing spondylitis. Study results and caveats: Among TCR beta sequences, a motif of fewer than 10 highly homologous variants appeared characteristic of ankylosing spondylitis blood.

The germline gives CDR1 GTSNPN, CDR2 SVGIG (reference sequence). Trimming cost V 2 bases and J 5 bases; bases outside gene matches: 14. CDR3 length equals 17 residues. TCRdb processed the 5' RACE reads anew with MiXCR; each CDR3 protein has one entry. The sample yields a few hundred thousand distinct CDR3 sequences, roughly 12% seen once. The sequence was collected from a male donor with ankylosing spondylitis. The chain employs TRBV30 and TRBJ2-3; 9 nucleotides match TRBD1. The sample taken for sequencing was blood, either unsorted or a sorted T cell fraction (not recorded which). CDR3 in DNA: TGTGCCTGGAGTAGGATCCGGGGGACAGGGAAGGAAGATACGCAGTATTTT. As protein: CAWSRIRGTGKEDTQYF. Full variable domain (missing parts from reference TRBV30 and TRBJ2-3): SQTIHQWPATLVQPVGSPLSLECTVEGTSNPNLYWYRQAAGRGLQLLFYSVGIGQISSEVPQNLSASRPQDRQFILSSKKLLLSDSGFYLCAWSRIRGTGKEDTQYFGPGTRLTVL.